This TCR beta chain was captured in a study of T cell responses to AZD1222 COVID-19 vaccine. Findings and limits, study-wide: After two AZD1222 doses, spike-specific TCR breadth and depth rose versus day 0. Across spike, vaccine-associated CD4 TCRs were found, dominant at 160-218 and 743-854.

Sequencing was performed with immunoSEQ multiplex PCR; in TCRdb, only in-frame clones are kept and a portion is missing. The table lists approximately 140,000 clones, about nine tenths of them singletons. Comments on this clone: Its antigen is unidentified.

The J segment lost 4 bases and the V segment lost 3 bases, leaving 9 bases of the junction unmatched. The germline CDR1 and CDR2 sequences are MRHNA and SNTAGT. The CDR3 contains 16 residues. The sequences come from peripheral blood, collected 28 days after the second AZD1222 dose. The V call is TRBV6-4, the J call TRBJ1-1, with TRBD1 matching over 9 bases. The TCR sequence derives from an adult who received the AZD1222 COVID-19 vaccine. The CDR3 loop is CASSDVWDRDPTEAFF. In DNA form, the CDR3 reads TGTGCCAGCAGTGATGTATGGGACAGGGACCCCACTGAAGCTTTCTTT.